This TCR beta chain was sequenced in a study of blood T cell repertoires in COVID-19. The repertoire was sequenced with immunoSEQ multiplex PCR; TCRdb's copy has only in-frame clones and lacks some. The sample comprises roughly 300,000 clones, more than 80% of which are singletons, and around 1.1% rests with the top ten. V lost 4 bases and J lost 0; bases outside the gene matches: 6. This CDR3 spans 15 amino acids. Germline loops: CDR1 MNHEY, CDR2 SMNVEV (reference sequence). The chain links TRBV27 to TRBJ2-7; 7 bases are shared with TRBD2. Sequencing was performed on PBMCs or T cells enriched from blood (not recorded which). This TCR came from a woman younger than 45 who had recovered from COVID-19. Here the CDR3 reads CASSSPRGSSYEQYF. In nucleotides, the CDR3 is TGTGCCAGCAGTTCTCCGCGGGGGAGCTCCTACGAGCAGTACTTC.